This T cell receptor (beta chain) stems from a study of CXCR3-negative and CXCR3-positive naive CD8 T cells. About the study: TRB reads totalled about 150 million, about 1.5 +/- 0.3 million per library. Findings and limits, study-wide: Cryopreserved cells partially lost CXCR3 expression, and fresh PBMCs were used in most assays. It was found that naive subsets had comparable surface CD5, and TCR strength was inferred from TRB CDR3 properties. In CXCR3-positive naive cells, the TRB CDR3s were more hydrophobic than in CXCR3-negative naive cells.

The authors made the TRB cDNA libraries by 5' RACE using UMI labels. TCRdb reprocessed the 5' RACE reads, keeping one entry per CDR3 protein, no DNA. The sample features tens of thousands of distinct CDR3 sequences, with 0.82% in its top ten. Regarding this clonotype: What it binds is not known.

CDR3 length equals 15 residues. Germline assignment: CDR1 DFQATT and CDR2 SNEGSKA (reference sequence). Naivety in CD8+ T cells corresponded to a CD45RO-CCR7+CD27+CD95- phenotype. The rearrangement uses TRBV20-1 and TRBJ2-7; TCRdb selects TRBD1, and the lack of DNA leaves this call unchecked. This clonotype originated in a human donor in good health. Some clones in this sample may be carry-over from other donors' samples. The specimen was naive CXCR3+ CD8+ T cells from blood. Subset described: CD45RO-CCR7+CD27+CD95- naive CD8+ T cells expressing CXCR3 (TNR3+). CDR3: CSARDSWGGSYEQYF.